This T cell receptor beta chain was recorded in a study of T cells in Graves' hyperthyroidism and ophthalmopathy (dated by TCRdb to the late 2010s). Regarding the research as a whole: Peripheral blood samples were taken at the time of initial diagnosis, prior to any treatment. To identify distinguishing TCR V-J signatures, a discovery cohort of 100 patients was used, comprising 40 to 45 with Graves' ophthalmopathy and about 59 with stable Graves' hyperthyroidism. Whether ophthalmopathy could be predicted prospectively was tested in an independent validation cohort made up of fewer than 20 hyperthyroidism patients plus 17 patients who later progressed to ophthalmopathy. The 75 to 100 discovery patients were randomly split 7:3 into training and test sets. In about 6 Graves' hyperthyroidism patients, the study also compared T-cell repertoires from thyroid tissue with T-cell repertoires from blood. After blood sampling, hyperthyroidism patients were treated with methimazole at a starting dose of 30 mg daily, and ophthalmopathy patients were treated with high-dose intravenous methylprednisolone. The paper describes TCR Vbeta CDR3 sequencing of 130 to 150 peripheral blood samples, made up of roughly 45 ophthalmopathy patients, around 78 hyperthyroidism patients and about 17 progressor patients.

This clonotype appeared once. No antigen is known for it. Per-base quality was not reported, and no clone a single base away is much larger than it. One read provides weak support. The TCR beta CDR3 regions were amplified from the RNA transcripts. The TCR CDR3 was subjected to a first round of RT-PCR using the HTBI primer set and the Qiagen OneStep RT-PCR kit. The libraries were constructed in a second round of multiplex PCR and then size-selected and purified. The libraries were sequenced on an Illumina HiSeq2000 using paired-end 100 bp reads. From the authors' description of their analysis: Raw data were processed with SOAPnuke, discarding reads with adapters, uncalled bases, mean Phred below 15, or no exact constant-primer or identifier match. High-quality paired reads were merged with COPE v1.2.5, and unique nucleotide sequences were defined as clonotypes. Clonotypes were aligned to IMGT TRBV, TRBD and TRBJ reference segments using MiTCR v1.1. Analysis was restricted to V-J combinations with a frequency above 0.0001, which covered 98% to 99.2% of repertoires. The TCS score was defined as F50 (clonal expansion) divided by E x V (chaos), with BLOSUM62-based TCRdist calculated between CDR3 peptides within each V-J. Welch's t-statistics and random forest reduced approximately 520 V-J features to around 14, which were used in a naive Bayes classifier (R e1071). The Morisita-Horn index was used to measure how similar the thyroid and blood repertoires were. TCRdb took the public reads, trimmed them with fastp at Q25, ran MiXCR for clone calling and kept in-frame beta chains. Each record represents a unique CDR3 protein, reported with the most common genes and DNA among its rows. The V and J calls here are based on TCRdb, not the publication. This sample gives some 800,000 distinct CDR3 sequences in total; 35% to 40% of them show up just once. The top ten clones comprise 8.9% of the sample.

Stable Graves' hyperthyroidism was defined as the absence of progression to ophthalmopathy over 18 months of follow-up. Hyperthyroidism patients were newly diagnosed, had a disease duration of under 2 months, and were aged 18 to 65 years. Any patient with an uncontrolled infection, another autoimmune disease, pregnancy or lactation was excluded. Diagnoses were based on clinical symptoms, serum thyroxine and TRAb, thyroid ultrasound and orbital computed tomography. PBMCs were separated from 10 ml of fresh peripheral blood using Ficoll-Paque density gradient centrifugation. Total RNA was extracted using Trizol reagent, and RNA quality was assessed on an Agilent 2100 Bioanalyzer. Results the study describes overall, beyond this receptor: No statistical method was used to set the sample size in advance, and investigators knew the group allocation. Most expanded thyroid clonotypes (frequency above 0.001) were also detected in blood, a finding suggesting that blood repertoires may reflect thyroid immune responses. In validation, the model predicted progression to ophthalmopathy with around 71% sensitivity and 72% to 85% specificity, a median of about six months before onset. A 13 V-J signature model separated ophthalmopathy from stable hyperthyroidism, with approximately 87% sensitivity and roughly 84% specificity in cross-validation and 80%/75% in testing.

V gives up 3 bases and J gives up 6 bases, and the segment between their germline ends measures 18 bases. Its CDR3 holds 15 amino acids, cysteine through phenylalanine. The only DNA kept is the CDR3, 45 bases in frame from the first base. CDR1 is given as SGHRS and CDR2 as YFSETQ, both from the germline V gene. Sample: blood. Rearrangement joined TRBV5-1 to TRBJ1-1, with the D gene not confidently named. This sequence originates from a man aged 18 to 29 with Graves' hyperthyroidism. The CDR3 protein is CASSSPEGLSAEAFF. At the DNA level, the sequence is TGCGCCAGCAGCTCGCCAGAGGGTTTGAGCGCTGAAGCTTTCTTT.